These 32 T cell receptor beta chains originate from one sample sequenced in a study of shared clonotypes between healthy human individuals. Method: immunoSEQ multiplex PCR; TCRdb's copy keeps in-frame clones and lacks some. The data hold 550,000 to 800,000 clones, with roughly 70% observed a single time. Sequences were obtained from memory CD4+ T cells sorted from blood. The subset denotes: CD45RA-negative fraction. These receptor sequences come from a woman aged 25-40 years in good health.

This clone was seen once. The V gene is TRBV2, the J gene TRBJ2-7; D gene uncertain. Germline CDR1 and CDR2: SNHLY and FYNNEI. This CDR3 is 12 amino acids long. V dropped 8 bases and J dropped 4 bases, with 12 bases sitting between them. Here the CDR3 DNA reads TGTGCCAGCGGTTCTTGGGGATACGAGCAGTACTTC. This codes for CASGSWGYEQYF.

In this sample, this clone turned up a few times. The rearrangement uses TRBV5-1 and TRBJ2-5; 7 nucleotides match TRBD2. Germline V gives CDR1 SGHRS, CDR2 YFSETQ. The CDR3 totals 16 residues. J was trimmed by 1 base and V by 7 bases; bases with no gene match: 13. CDR3 DNA sequence: TGCGCCAGCCGCGAAGGGGCGGGAGCGGGCCAAGAGACCCAGTACTTC. Translating it yields CASREGAGAGQETQYF.

This clone was counted at least ten times. The chain links TRBV7-2 to TRBJ2-3; no clear D. The length of the CDR3 is 15 residues. Germline CDR1 reads SGHTA; CDR2 reads FQGNSA. V dropped 4 bases and J dropped 8 bases, with 19 bases sitting between them. The CDR3 reads CASSSNTLLPGTQYF. The DNA for the CDR3 is TGTGCCAGCAGCTCAAACACCCTGCTTCCTGGTACGCAGTATTTT.

The chain has TRBV19 and TRBJ2-7; 7 positions agree with TRBD1. The CDR3 totals 12 residues. Losses at the gene ends were 5 bases for V and 6 bases for J; bases not matched to a gene: 4. Germline-derived CDR1 and CDR2 are LNHDA and SQIVND (reference sequence). The CDR3 protein is CASSPRGSEQYF. The CDR3 DNA sequence: TGTGCCAGTAGTCCCAGGGGGTCCGAGCAGTACTTC.

The rearrangement joins TRBV19 to TRBJ2-6; possible D gene TRBD1, 6 bases. This CDR3 is built from 15 residues. The V gene's germline CDR1 is LNHDA and CDR2 SQIVND (reference sequence). V was shortened by 6 bases and J by 0 bases, with 9 bases between the two germline ends. CDR3 DNA sequence: TGTGCCAGTAGGTCGGACAGCTCTGGGGCCAACGTCCTGACTTTC. The encoded protein is CASRSDSSGANVLTF.

This clone has a single count. The rearrangement uses TRBV28 and TRBJ1-5, with D possibly matching TRBD1 (6 bases). The CDR3 is 14 residues long. V was cut by 2 bases and J by 7 bases, with 12 bases left in between. Germline CDR1 is MDHEN and CDR2 is SYDVKM. The CDR3 DNA reads TGTGCCAGCAGTTTACAGGGGTCGGTGCAGCCCCAGCATTTT. This gives the protein CASSLQGSVQPQHF.

This rearrangement joins TRBV28 to TRBJ1-1; TRBD1 is a possible D gene (5 bases). The CDR3 is made up of 13 amino acids. The germline V and J ends were trimmed by 9 bases and 2 bases, with 13 bases remaining between them. Germline V lookup: CDR1 MDHEN, CDR2 SYDVKM. The CDR3 reads CASSRAGNTEAFF. CDR3 nucleotides: TGTGCCAGTTCCAGGGCGGGTAACACTGAAGCTTTCTTT.

This clone was detected only once. The V call is TRBV6-4, the J call TRBJ2-2, with TRBD2 as a possible D gene (5 bases). The CDR3 sequence is 16 residues long. CDR1 and CDR2 (germline): MRHNA, SNTAGT. Trimming took 5 bases from V and 4 from J, leaving 17 bases between them. As DNA, the CDR3 is TGTGCCAGCAGTTCCCAAGTGGGAGTTACCACCGGGGAGCTGTTTTTT. This sequence encodes CASSSQVGVTTGELFF.

This clone was seen a handful of times. This chain uses TRBV28 with TRBJ2-7; possibly TRBD1 for D (6 bases). Germline CDR1 is MDHEN and CDR2 is SYDVKM. This CDR3 comprises 15 residues. Trimming removed 5 bases from V and 1 base from J, with 15 bases in between. The DNA of the CDR3 is TGTGCCAGCAGTCCACCGGGACACCGTTCCTACGAGCAGTACTTC. Protein sequence: CASSPPGHRSYEQYF.

The chain employs TRBV28 and TRBJ2-2; D is perhaps TRBD1 (5 bases). Germline lookup yields CDR1 MDHEN and CDR2 SYDVKM. V lost 10 bases and J 5 bases, leaving 14 bases between the germline ends. This CDR3 comprises 13 residues. For the CDR3, the DNA is TGTGCCATCCAGCAAGGGGTAACCGGGGAGCTGTTTTTT. Amino acid sequence: CAIQQGVTGELFF. The whole variable domain, filled in from reference TRBV28 and TRBJ2-2, reads DVKVTQSSRYLVKRTGEKVFLECVQDMDHENMFWYRQDPGLGLRLIYFSYDVKMKEKGDIPEGYSVSREKKERFSLILESASTNQTSMYLCAIQQGVTGELFFGEGSRLTVL.

The V and J genes are TRBV27 and TRBJ1-5; 8 bases are shared with TRBD1. Germline V gene sequence: CDR1 MNHEY, CDR2 SMNVEV (reference sequence). J gave up 1 base and V 4 bases, and 12 bases lay outside the gene matches. The CDR3 runs to 18 residues. The DNA for the CDR3 is TGTGCCAGCAGTTCTGGACAGGGACTCGGTCTGAGCAATCAGCCCCAGCATTTT. Amino acids: CASSSGQGLGLSNQPQHF.

The rearrangement uses TRBV11-2 and TRBJ1-2; 9 nucleotides line up with TRBD1. Trimming removed 0 bases from V and 2 bases from J; junction bases left unmatched: 10. Germline loops: CDR1 SGHAT, CDR2 FQNNGV. The CDR3 spans 18 residues. The CDR3 spells CASSLDGTGSLLNYGYTF. In DNA, the CDR3 is TGTGCCAGCAGCTTAGACGGGACAGGGAGCCTACTCAACTATGGCTACACCTTC.

This chain uses TRBV10-3 with TRBJ2-7; TRBD2 is a possible D gene (6 bases). Trimming took off 6 bases at V and 3 bases at J, with 9 bases between the two ends. CDR1 is ENHRY, CDR2 SYGVKD, per germline. The CDR3 runs 12 residues. CDR3 nucleotide sequence: TGTGCCATCAGCGGGACTGACTACGAGCAGTACTTC. Translating it yields CAISGTDYEQYF.

DNA for the CDR3: TGTGCCAGCAGCAAAGGGCCAACGACCCCCAAGACCCCTCACCCAGACTATGGCTACACCTTC. Translated: CASSKGPTTPKTPHPDYGYTF. This sequence joins TRBV21-1 and TRBJ1-2. TRBV21-1 is an annotated pseudogene. This CDR3 contains 21 residues.

As for this clone: The same CDR3 is also encoded by other DNA sequences in this sample. The chain is built from TRBV6-1 and TRBJ2-7; D assignment may be TRBD1 or TRBD2 (5 bases each). CDR1 and CDR2 (germline): MNHNS, SASEGT. V lost 6 bases to trimming and J lost 4 bases, with 13 bases between them. The CDR3 spans 13 residues. The CDR3 nucleotides read TGTGCCAGCAGGGACCCGGGACCGTACGAGCAGTACTTC. Its translation is CASRDPGPYEQYF.

This clone was seen just once. The chain links TRBV25-1 to TRBJ1-1; D gene ambiguous. The CDR3 length is 11 residues. The V gene lost 7 bases and the J gene lost 0 bases, with 3 bases spanning the gap. Germline CDR1 reads MGHDK; CDR2 reads SYGVNS. The CDR3 DNA is TGTGCCAGCATGATGAACACTGAAGCTTTCTTT. Its translation is CASMMNTEAFF.

V usage is TRBV6-5 and J usage is TRBJ2-4; D may be TRBD1 (8 bases). This CDR3 contains 16 residues. Trimming took off 2 bases at V and 8 bases at J, with 19 bases between the two ends. Per germline, CDR1 MNHEY and CDR2 SVGAGI. CDR3 sequence: CASSYDTDRAGDIQYF. The CDR3 region has the DNA TGTGCCAGCAGTTACGACACGGACAGGGCGGGGGACATTCAGTACTTC.

The chain employs TRBV28 and TRBJ1-5; a possible D gene is TRBD1 (6 bases). CDR3 length equals 15 residues. The germline V gene encodes CDR1 MDHEN and CDR2 SYDVKM. The ends were cut back, 6 bases at V and 6 bases at J, with 18 bases in the middle. The CDR3 protein is CASRQRQVGGQPQHF. The CDR3 DNA is TGTGCCAGCAGGCAAAGACAGGTCGGCGGTCAGCCCCAGCATTTT. The whole variable domain, remainder taken from reference TRBV28 and TRBJ1-5, is DVKVTQSSRYLVKRTGEKVFLECVQDMDHENMFWYRQDPGLGLRLIYFSYDVKMKEKGDIPEGYSVSREKKERFSLILESASTNQTSMYLCASRQRQVGGQPQHFGDGTRLSIL.

The chain recombines TRBV2 with TRBJ2-5, with D tentatively TRBD2 (6 bases). Trimming removed 6 bases at V and 2 bases at J, with 13 bases between. The CDR3 covers 14 residues. CDR1 and CDR2 from the germline V gene are SNHLY and FYNNEI. CDR3 loop: CASSSGEVQETQYF. DNA for the CDR3: TGTGCCAGCAGCTCGGGGGAGGTGCAAGAGACCCAGTACTTC.

The V and J genes are TRBV30 and TRBJ1-3; perhaps TRBD1 as D (5 bases). Germline V gene data show CDR1 as GTSNPN and CDR2 as SVGIG (reference sequence). There are 13 residues in the CDR3. Trimming left V 5 bases short and J 0 bases short, with 8 bases between. The CDR3 DNA is TGTGCCTGGGGGGGAAGCTCTGGAAACACCATATATTTT. Amino acids: CAWGGSSGNTIYF.

CDR3 bases: TGCGCCAGCAGCCACCGATCACTAGCATTGTTCGATGAGCAGTTCTTC. This encodes CASSHRSLALFDEQFF. The V and J genes are TRBV4-1 and TRBJ2-1, with D possibly matching TRBD2 (6 bases). This CDR3 is built from 16 residues. The V gene lost 3 bases and the J gene lost 8 bases, with 20 bases spanning the gap. CDR1 and CDR2 (germline): MGHRA, YSYEKL.

This clone was observed a single time. The genes are TRBV5-5 and TRBJ2-2; D is perhaps TRBD1 (6 bases). The V and J ends lost 6 bases and 1 base respectively, with 13 bases between them. Per the germline V gene, CDR1 is SGHKS and CDR2 is YYEKEE (reference sequence). There are 15 residues in the CDR3. The CDR3 DNA reads as TGTGCCAGCACCACTGGGGGCGGGAACACCGGGGAGCTGTTTTTT. Translating it yields CASTTGGGNTGELFF.

This clone was counted only a few times. V and J are TRBV5-1 and TRBJ1-1; TRBD1 agrees at 10 bases. The CDR3 has 13 amino acids. Germline V lookup: CDR1 SGHRS, CDR2 YFSETQ. V shed 4 bases and J 3 bases; nucleotides not matched to a gene: 0. The CDR3 coding sequence is TGCGCCAGCAGCGGACAGGGGGACACTGAAGCTTTCTTT. It encodes CASSGQGDTEAFF.

The chain joins TRBV6-5 to TRBJ2-1; 7 nucleotides align to TRBD2. The CDR3 length is 15 residues. After removal of 6 bases from V and 2 bases from J, the junction contained 7 bases not matched to a gene. Germline V CDR1 and CDR2: MNHEY, SVGAGI. The CDR3, as DNA: TGTGCCAGCAGAATCGGGAGGACCGCCTACAATGAGCAGTTCTTC. Amino acid sequence: CASRIGRTAYNEQFF.

The chain carries TRBV11-2 and TRBJ1-2; D is undetermined. Per the germline V gene, CDR1 is SGHAT and CDR2 is FQNNGV. The CDR3 loop spans 13 amino acids. Deletions cut 5 bases from V and 4 bases from J, with 11 bases between. The CDR3 reads CASSVGRLYGYTF. In DNA, the CDR3 is TGTGCCAGCAGCGTAGGAAGACTCTATGGCTACACCTTC.

This chain links TRBV13 with TRBJ1-2; D unresolved. This CDR3 comprises 14 residues. The V end was cut by 3 bases, the J end by 4 bases, with 12 bases between. Per germline, CDR1 PRHDT and CDR2 FYEKMQ (reference sequence). The CDR3 reads CASSFYRVPYGYTF. The CDR3 DNA reads as TGTGCCAGCAGCTTCTACCGGGTCCCCTATGGCTACACCTTC. Based on the CDR3 plus reference TRBV13 and TRBJ1-2, the full variable domain is AAGVIQSPRHLIKEKRETATLKCYPIPRHDTVYWYQQGPGQDPQFLISFYEKMQSDKGSIPDRFSAQQFSDYHSELNMSSLELGDSALYFCASSFYRVPYGYTFGSGTRLTVV.

The V call is TRBV10-3, the J call TRBJ2-7; the match to TRBD2 covers 7 bases. V shed 2 bases and J 1 base; nucleotides not matched to a gene: 2. The CDR3 covers 14 residues. The germline gives CDR1 ENHRY, CDR2 SYGVKD. CDR3 sequence reads: CAISEREASYEQYF. The CDR3 bases are TGTGCCATCAGTGAGCGGGAGGCGTCCTACGAGCAGTACTTC.

The V call is TRBV5-1, the J call TRBJ2-1, with D perhaps TRBD1 (5 bases). The length of the CDR3 is 16 residues. The ends were cut back, 3 bases at V and 7 bases at J, with 20 bases in the middle. In germline, CDR1 is SGHRS, CDR2 YFSETQ. The CDR3 loop reads CASSSRRVSMGNEQFF. The CDR3 coding sequence is TGCGCCAGCAGCTCCCGCAGGGTCAGCATGGGGAATGAGCAGTTCTTC.

The V gene is TRBV18, the J gene TRBJ2-1; tentatively, D is TRBD1 or TRBD2 (5 bases each). V dropped 0 bases and J dropped 0 bases, with 12 bases sitting between them. The CDR3 consists of 17 residues. The germline gives CDR1 KGHSH, CDR2 LQKENI. In DNA form, the CDR3 reads TGTGCCAGCTCACCACCTAGTCGGGGCCTCTCCTACAATGAGCAGTTCTTC. Translating gives CASSPPSRGLSYNEQFF.

This clone has only a few counts. The chain uses TRBV7-8 and TRBJ1-1; no clear D gene. V dropped 4 bases and J dropped 2 bases, with 11 bases sitting between them. CDR3 size: 14 residues. The germline CDR1 and CDR2 sequences are SGHVS and FQNEAQ. CDR3 DNA: TGTGCCAGCAGCTCACAGTGGGTAAACACTGAAGCTTTCTTT. Translated, it gives CASSSQWVNTEAFF. Combining the CDR3 with reference TRBV7-8 and TRBJ1-1 gives the whole variable domain GAGVSQSPRYKVAKRGQDVALRCDPISGHVSLFWYQQALGQGPEFLTYFQNEAQLDKSGLPSDRFFAERPEGSVSTLKIQRTQQEDSAVYLCASSSQWVNTEAFFGQGTRLTVV.

A single count supports this clone. The chain combines TRBV7-9 with TRBJ1-1, with a possible D match to TRBD1 (5 bases). Germline V CDR1 and CDR2: SEHNR, FQNEAQ (reference sequence). Between the trimmed V and J ends, which lost 4 bases and 4 bases, there was a span of 13 bases. The CDR3 extends over 14 amino acids. CDR3 nucleotide sequence: TGTGCCAGCAGCTCCCCCAGGGCAATCACTGAAGCTTTCTTT. Protein: CASSSPRAITEAFF. Full variable domain (missing parts from reference TRBV7-9 and TRBJ1-1): DTGVSQNPRHKITKRGQNVTFRCDPISEHNRLYWYRQTLGQGPEFLTYFQNEAQLEKSRLLSDRFSAERPKGSFSTLEIQRTEQGDSAMYLCASSSPRAITEAFFGQGTRLTVV.

The CDR3 sequence: CASSFSGRAPGELFF. In DNA form, the CDR3 reads TGTGCCAGCAGTTTTAGCGGGAGGGCTCCTGGGGAGCTGTTTTTT. V and J are TRBV27 and TRBJ2-2; 11 positions agree with TRBD2. V lost 3 bases to trimming and J lost 8 bases; unmatched junction nucleotides: 5. The CDR3 is made up of 15 amino acids. Germline loops: CDR1 MNHEY, CDR2 SMNVEV (reference sequence).